The clone carrying this T cell receptor beta chain was picked up a small number of times. The sample comes from a study of blood T cell repertoires in COVID-19. The assay was immunoSEQ multiplex PCR, and TCRdb's table has in-frame clones only and misses some. The data show some 90,000 clones, 75% to 85% seen once. Material for sequencing was peripheral blood. This receptor was taken from a woman aged 70-85 years with acute or convalescent COVID-19.

This CDR3 reads CASSFQFYEQYF. CDR3 in DNA: TGTGCCAGCAGCTTCCAGTTCTACGAGCAGTACTTC. The gene calls are TRBV7-2 and TRBJ2-7, with D hard to call. Germline V gives CDR1 SGHTA, CDR2 FQGNSA. This CDR3 spans 12 amino acids. Trimming shortened V by 3 bases and J by 3 bases, and 6 bases separated the two germline ends. Supplemented by reference TRBV7-2 and TRBJ2-7, the full variable domain reads GAGVSQSPSNKVTEKGKDVELRCDPISGHTALYWYRQSLGQGLEFLIYFQGNSAPDKSGLPSDRFSAERTGGSVSTLTIQRTQQEDSAVYLCASSFQFYEQYFGPGTRLTVT.